The TCR beta chain described here comes from a study of beta chain features in type 1 diabetes. Study-level information: There was similarity between patients and healthy donors in age, gender and cell yields. Findings and caveats of the study: Patients with Type 1 diabetes showed moderately but significantly shorter TCRB CDR3s in all four CD4+ subsets. Naive, central memory and Treg TCRB repertoires seemed to resemble each other more closely in patients than they did in healthy donors.

The authors obtained over 98% purity in all sorted populations. The isolated RNA, all of it, was reverse transcribed, so expressed TCRB transcripts were what got sequenced. An average of about 3.57 million reads was obtained for naive, central memory and regulatory T cell samples. Sequenced by immunoSEQ multiplex PCR; TCRdb stores in-frame clones only, minus some. This sample has some 350,000 clones, with 9.6% found just once. The ends were cut back, 6 bases at V and 5 bases at J, with 16 bases in the middle. The CDR3 consists of 14 residues. Germline V gives CDR1 MNHNS, CDR2 SASEGT. For this clone: Its specificity is unknown.

This sequence was found in a man aged 30 to 39 with type 1 diabetes. The chain recombines TRBV6-1 with TRBJ1-1; no clear D gene. Sequencing input: central memory CD4+ T cells from blood. Here the CDR3 reads CASSPSIWRTEAFF. CDR3 nucleotides: TGTGCCAGCAGCCCTAGCATTTGGCGGACTGAAGCTTTCTTT.